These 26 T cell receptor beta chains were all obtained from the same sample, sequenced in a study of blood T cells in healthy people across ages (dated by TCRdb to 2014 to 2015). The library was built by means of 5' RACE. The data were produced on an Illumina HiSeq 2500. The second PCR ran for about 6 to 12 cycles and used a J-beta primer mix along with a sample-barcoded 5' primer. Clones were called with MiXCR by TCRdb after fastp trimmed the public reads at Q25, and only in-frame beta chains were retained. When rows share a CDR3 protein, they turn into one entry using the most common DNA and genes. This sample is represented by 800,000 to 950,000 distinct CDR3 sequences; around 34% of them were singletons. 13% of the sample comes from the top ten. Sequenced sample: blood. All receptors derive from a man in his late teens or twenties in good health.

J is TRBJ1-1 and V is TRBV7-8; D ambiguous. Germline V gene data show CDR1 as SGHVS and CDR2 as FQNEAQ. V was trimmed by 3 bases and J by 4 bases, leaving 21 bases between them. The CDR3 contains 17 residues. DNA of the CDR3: TGTGCCAGCAGCTTTTCTCGTCTGGCTAACGGAGGCACTGAAGCTTTCTTT. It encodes CASSFSRLANGGTEAFF.

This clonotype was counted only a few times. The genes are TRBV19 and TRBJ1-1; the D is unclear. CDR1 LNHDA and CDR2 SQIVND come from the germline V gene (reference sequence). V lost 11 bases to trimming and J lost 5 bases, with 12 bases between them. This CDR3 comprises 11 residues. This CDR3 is CAGRTETEAFF. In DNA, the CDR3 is TGTGCCGGACGGACCGAGACTGAAGCTTTCTTT.

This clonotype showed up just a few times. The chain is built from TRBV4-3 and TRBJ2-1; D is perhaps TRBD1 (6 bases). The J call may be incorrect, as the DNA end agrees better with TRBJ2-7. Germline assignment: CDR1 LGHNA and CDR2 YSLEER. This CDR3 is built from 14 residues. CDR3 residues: CASSATGTYNEQYF. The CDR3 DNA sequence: TGCGCCAGCAGCGCAACAGGGACCTACAATGAGCAGTACTTC.

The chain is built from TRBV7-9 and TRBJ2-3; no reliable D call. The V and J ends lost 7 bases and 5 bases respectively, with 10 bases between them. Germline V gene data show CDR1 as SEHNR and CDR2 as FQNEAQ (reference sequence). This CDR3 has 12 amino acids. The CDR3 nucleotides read TGTGCCAGCACCAGCGTTGGAGATACGCAGTATTTT. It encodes CASTSVGDTQYF.

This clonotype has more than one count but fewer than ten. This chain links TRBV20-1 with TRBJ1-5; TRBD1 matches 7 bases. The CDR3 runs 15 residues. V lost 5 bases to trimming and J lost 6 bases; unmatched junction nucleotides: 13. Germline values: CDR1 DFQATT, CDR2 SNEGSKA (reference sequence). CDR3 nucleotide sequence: TGCAGTGCTCGGGACTCCGACAGGGAAGGTCAGCCCCAGCATTTT. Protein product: CSARDSDREGQPQHF.

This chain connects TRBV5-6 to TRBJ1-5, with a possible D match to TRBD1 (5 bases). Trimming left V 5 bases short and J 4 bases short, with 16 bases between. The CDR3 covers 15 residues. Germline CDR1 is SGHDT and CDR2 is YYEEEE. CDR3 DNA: TGTGCCAGCAGTCGCAGGGAGTCTAGGAATCAGCCCCAGCATTTT. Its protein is CASSRRESRNQPQHF.

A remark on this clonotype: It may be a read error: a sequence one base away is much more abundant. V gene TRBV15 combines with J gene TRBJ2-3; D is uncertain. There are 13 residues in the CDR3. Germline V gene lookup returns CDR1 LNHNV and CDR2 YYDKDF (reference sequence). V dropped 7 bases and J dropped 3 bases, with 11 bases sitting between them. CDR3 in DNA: TGTGCCACCAACAGTCGATTGACAGATACGCAGTATTTT. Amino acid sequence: CATNSRLTDTQYF.

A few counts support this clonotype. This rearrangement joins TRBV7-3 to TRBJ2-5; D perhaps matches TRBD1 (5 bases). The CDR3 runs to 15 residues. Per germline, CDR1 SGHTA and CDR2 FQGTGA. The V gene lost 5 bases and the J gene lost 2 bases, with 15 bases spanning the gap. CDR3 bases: TGTGCCAGCAGCCCCCTTGGGGCACTTCAAGAGACCCAGTACTTC. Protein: CASSPLGALQETQYF.

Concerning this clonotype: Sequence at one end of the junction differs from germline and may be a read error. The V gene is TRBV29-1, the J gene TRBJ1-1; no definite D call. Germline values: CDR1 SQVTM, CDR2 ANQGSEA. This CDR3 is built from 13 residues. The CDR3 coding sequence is TGCAGCGTTGAGTCGGTGTTGAACGCTGAAGCTTTCTTT. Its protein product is CSVESVLNAEAFF.

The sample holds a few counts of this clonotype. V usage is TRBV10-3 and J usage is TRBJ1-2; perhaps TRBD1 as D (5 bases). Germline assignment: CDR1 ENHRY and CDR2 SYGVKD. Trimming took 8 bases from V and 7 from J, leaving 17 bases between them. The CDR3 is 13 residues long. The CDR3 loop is CAILGHGTPGYTF. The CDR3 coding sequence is TGTGCCATCCTGGGGCACGGTACACCTGGCTACACCTTC.

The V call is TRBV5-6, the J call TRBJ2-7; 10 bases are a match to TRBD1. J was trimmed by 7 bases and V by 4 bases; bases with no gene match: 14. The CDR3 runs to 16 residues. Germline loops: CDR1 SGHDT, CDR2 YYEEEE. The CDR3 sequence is CASSKTGTGEGNEQYF. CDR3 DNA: TGTGCCAGCAGCAAAACCGGGACAGGGGAGGGCAATGAGCAGTACTTC.

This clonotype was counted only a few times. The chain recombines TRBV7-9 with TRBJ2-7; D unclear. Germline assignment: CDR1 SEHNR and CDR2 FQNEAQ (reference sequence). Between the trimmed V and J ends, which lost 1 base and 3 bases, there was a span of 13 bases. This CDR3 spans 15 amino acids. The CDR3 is CASSLGQSFHYEQYF. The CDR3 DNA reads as TGTGCCAGCAGCTTAGGGCAGAGCTTCCACTACGAGCAGTACTTC.

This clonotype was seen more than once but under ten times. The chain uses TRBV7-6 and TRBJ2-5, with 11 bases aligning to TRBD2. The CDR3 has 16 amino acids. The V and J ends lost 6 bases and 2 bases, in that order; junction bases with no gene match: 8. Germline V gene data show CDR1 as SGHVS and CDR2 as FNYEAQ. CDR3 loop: CASRRRLAGIQETQYF. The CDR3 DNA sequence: TGTGCCAGCAGACGTCGACTAGCGGGAATACAAGAGACCCAGTACTTC. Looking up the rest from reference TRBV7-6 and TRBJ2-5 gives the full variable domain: GAGVSQSPRYKVTKRGQDVALRCDPISGHVSLYWYRQALGQGPEFLTYFNYEAQQDKSGLPNDRFSAERPEGSISTLTIQRTEQRDSAMYRCASRRRLAGIQETQYFGPGTRLLVL.

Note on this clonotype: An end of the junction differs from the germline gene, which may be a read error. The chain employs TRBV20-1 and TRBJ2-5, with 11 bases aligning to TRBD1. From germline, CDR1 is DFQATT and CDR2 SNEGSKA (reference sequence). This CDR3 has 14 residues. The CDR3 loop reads CSARGTGGNNEQYF. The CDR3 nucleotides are TGCAGTGCCAGAGGGACAGGGGGGAACAATGAGCAGTACTTC.

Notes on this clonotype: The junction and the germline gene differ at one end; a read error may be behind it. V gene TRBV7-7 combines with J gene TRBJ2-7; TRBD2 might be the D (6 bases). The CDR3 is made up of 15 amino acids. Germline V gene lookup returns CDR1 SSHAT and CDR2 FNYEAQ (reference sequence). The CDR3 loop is CASSLKAGQPDEQYF. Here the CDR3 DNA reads TGTGCTAGCAGCTTAAAGGCGGGGCAGCCAGACGAGCAGTACTTC. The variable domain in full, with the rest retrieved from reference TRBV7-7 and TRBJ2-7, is GAGVSQSPRYKVTKRGQDVTLRCDPISSHATLYWYQQALGQGPEFLTYFNYEAQPDKSGLPSDRFSAERPEGSISTLTIQRTEQRDSAMYRCASSLKAGQPDEQYFGPGTRLTVT.

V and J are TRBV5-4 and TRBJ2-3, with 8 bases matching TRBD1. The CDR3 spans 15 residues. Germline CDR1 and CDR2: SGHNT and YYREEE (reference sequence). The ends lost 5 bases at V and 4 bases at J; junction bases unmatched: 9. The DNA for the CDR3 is TGTGCCAGCAGATTCACAGGGGGGTTCGCAGATACGCAGTATTTT. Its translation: CASRFTGGFADTQYF.

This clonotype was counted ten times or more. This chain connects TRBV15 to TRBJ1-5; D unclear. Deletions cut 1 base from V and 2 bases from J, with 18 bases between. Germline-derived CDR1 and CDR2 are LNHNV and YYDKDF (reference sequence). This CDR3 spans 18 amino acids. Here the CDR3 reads CATSRGTAGLQGNQPQHF. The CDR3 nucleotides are TGTGCCACCAGCAGAGGGACTGCCGGACTGCAGGGCAATCAGCCCCAGCATTTT.

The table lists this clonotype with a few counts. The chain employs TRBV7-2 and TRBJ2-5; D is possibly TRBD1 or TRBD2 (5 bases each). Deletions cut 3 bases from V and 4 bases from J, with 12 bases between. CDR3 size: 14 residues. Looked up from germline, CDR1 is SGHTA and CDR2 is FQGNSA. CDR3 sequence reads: CASSFGWDRETQYF. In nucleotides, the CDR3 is TGTGCCAGCAGCTTTGGATGGGACCGAGAGACCCAGTACTTC.

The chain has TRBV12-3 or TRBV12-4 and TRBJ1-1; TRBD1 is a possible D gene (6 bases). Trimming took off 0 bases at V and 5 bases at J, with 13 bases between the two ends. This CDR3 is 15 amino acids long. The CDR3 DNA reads TGTGCCAGCAGTTTAGCCCTCGCAGGGGTAACTGAAGCTTTCTTT. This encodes CASSLALAGVTEAFF.

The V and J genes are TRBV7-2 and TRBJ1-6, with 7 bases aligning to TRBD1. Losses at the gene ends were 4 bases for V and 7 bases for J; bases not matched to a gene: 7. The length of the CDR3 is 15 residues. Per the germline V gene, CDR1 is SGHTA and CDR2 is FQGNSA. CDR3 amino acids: CASSYDRAGNSPLHF. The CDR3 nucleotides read TGTGCCAGCAGCTACGACAGGGCGGGCAATTCACCCCTCCACTTT.

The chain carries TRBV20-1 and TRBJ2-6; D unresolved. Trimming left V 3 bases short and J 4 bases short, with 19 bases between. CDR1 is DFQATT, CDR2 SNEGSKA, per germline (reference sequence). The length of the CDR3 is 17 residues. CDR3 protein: CSASPISLELGANVLTF. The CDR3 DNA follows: TGCAGTGCTAGCCCCATCTCCCTCGAGCTCGGGGCCAACGTCCTGACTTTC.

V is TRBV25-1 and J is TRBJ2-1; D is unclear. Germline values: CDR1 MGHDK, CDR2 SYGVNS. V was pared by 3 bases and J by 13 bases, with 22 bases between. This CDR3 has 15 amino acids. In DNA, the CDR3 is TGTGCCAGCAGTGATTCGGGCAGGAGTCAAGAGACCCAGTTCTTC. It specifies CASSDSGRSQETQFF.

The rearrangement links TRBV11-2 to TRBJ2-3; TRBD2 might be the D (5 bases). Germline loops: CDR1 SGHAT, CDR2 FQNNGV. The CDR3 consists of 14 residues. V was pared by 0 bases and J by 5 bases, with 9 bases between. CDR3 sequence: CASSLETIVDTQYF. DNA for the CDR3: TGTGCCAGCAGCTTAGAGACTATTGTAGATACGCAGTATTTT.

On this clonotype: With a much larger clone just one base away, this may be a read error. The CDR3 loop is CASSFRTRTSDELFF. In DNA, the CDR3 is TGTGCCAGCAGCTTCCGGACTAGGACGAGCGATGAGCTGTTCTTC. This chain uses TRBV9 with TRBJ2-1; the match to TRBD2 covers 7 bases. CDR1 and CDR2 from the germline V gene are SGDLS and YYNGEE. This CDR3 contains 15 residues.

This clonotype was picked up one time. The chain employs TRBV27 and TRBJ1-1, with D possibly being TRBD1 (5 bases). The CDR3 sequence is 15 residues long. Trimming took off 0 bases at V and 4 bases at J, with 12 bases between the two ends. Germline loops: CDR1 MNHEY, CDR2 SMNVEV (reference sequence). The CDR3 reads CASSLSRGTSTEAFF. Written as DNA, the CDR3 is TGTGCCAGCAGTTTATCGAGAGGGACCAGCACTGAAGCTTTCTTT.

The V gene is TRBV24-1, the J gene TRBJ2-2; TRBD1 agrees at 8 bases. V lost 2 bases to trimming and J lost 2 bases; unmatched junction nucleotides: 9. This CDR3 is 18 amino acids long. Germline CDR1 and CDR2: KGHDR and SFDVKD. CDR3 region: CATSDSAQGTGNTGELFF. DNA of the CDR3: TGTGCCACCAGTGATTCCGCGCAGGGGACAGGCAACACCGGGGAGCTGTTTTTT.